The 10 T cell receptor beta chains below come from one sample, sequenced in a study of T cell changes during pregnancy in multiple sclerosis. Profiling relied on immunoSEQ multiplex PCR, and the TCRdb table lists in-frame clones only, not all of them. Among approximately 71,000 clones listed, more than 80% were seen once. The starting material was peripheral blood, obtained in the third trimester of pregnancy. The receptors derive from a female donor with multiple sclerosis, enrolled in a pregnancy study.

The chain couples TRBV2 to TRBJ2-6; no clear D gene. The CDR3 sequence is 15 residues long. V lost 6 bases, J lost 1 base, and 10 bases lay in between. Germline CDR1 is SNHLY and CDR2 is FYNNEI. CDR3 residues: CASSPLQSGANVLTF. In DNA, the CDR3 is TGTGCCAGCAGCCCCCTGCAGTCTGGGGCCAACGTCCTGACTTTC.

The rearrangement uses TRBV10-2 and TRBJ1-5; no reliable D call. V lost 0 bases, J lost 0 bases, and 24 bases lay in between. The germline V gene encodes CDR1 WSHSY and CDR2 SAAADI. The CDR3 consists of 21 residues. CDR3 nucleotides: TGCGCCAGCAGTGAGTCTTGGCAGGTTCTAACCCTTCCGATTAGCAATCAGCCCCAGCATTTT. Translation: CASSESWQVLTLPISNQPQHF.

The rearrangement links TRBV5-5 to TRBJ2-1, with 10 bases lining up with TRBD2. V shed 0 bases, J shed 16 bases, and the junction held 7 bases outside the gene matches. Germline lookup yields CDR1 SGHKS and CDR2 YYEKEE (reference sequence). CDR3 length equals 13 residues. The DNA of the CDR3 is TGTGCCAGCAGCTTGGCCACAGCGGGAGGGTCCTTCTTC. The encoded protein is CASSLATAGGSFF.

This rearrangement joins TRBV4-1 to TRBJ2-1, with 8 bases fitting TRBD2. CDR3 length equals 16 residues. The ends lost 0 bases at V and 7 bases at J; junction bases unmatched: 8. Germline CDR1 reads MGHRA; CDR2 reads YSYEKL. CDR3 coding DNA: TGCGCCAGCAGCCAAGATTTGGGCGGGGGGTTTAATGAGCAGTTCTTC. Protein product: CASSQDLGGGFNEQFF.

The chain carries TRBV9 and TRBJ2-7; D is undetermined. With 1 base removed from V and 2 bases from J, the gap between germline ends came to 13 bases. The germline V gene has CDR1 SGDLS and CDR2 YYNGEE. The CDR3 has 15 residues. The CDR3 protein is CASSVSAVSPYEQYF. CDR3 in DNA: TGTGCCAGCAGCGTATCCGCGGTCTCACCCTACGAGCAGTACTTC.

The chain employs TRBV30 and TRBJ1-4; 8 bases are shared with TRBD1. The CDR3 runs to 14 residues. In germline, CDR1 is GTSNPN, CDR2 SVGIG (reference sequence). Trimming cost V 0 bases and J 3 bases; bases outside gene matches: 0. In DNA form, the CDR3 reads TGTGCCTGGAGTGTACAGGGGGCTAATGAAAAACTGTTTTTT. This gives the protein CAWSVQGANEKLFF.

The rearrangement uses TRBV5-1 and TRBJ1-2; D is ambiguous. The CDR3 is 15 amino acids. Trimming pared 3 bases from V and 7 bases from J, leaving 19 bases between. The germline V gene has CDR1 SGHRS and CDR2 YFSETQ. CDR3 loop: CASSSPEEWVGGYTF. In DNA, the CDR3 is TGCGCCAGCAGCTCCCCCGAGGAATGGGTGGGTGGCTACACCTTC.

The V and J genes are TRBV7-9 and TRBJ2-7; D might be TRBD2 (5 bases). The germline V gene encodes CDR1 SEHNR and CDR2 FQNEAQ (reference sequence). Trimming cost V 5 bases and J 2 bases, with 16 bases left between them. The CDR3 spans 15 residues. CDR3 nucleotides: TGTGCCAGCAGCCCCGGTCGGGGTTTAACCTACGAGCAGTACTTC. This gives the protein CASSPGRGLTYEQYF.

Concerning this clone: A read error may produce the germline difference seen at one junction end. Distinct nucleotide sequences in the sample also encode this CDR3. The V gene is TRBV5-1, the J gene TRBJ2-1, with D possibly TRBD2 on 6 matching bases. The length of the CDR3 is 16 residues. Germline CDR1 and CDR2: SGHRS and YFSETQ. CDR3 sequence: CASSLDRGAFHNEQFF. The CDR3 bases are TGCGCCAGTAGCTTGGATCGCGGGGCTTTCCACAATGAGCAGTTCTTC.

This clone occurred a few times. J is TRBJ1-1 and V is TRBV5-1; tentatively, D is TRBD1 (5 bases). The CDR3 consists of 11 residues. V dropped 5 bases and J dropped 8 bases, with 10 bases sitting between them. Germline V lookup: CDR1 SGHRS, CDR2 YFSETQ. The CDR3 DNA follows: TGCGCCAGCAGACGAGACAGAGAAGCTTTCTTT. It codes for CASRRDREAFF.